Following are 18 T cell receptor beta chains from one sample sequenced in a study of metastatic and nonmetastatic thyroid tumors. From the PCR reads, TCRdb re-called clones with MiXCR. The repertoire holds about 13,000 clones, with around 23% as singletons. Every patient was untreated before thyroid surgery. Sequenced sample: blood. The receptors stem from a male donor with papillary thyroid cancer or a benign thyroid nodule (not recorded which). Some clones in this sample may be carry-over from other donors' samples.

The V gene is TRBV5-1, the J gene TRBJ2-1, with TRBD2 matching over 8 bases. With V trimmed by 2 bases and J by 3 bases, 4 bases remained unmatched. The CDR3 extends over 15 amino acids. Germline values: CDR1 SGHRS, CDR2 YFSETQ. The CDR3 nucleotides are TGCGCCAGCAGCTTCTTCGGGGGGGACTACAATGAGCAGTTCTTC. Residues: CASSFFGGDYNEQFF.

V gene TRBV18 combines with J gene TRBJ1-2; no clear D. The V and J ends lost 3 bases and 4 bases respectively, with 12 bases between them. In germline, CDR1 is KGHSH, CDR2 LQKENI. The CDR3 is made up of 14 amino acids. The DNA for the CDR3 is TGTGCCAGCTCACCCAGTGAGTTTGGCTATGGCTACACCTTC. It translates to CASSPSEFGYGYTF.

The chain employs TRBV6-9 and TRBJ1-1; D remains ambiguous. V lost 2 bases, J lost 5 bases, and 6 bases lay in between. Germline V gene sequence: CDR1 MNHGY, CDR2 SVAAGI. This CDR3 is built from 12 residues. The CDR3 loop reads CASSYPATEAFF. The DNA of the CDR3 is TGTGCCAGCAGTTATCCGGCTACTGAAGCTTTCTTT.

This clone was recorded only once. The chain employs TRBV7-9 and TRBJ2-5; possibly TRBD2 for D (6 bases). The V gene's germline CDR1 is SEHNR and CDR2 FQNEAQ (reference sequence). CDR3 length: 14 residues. Trimming took off 1 base at V and 5 bases at J, with 11 bases between the two ends. CDR3 bases: TGTGCCAGCAGCTTAGGGACGGGGAGGGAGACCCAGTACTTC. This gives the protein CASSLGTGRETQYF.

This clone is medium-sized (0.01 to 0.1%) by share. The chain employs TRBV12-3 or TRBV12-4 and TRBJ2-3; TRBD2 matches at 7 bases. The length of the CDR3 is 15 residues. The V and J ends lost 3 bases and 1 base, in that order; junction bases with no gene match: 4. This chain's CDR3 is CASSLMGGGTDTQYF. The CDR3 nucleotides are TGTGCCAGCAGTTTGATGGGGGGGGGCACAGATACGCAGTATTTT.

The chain links TRBV11-2 to TRBJ1-3; D remains ambiguous. The germline CDR1 and CDR2 sequences are SGHAT and FQNNGV. V was cut by 5 bases and J by 0 bases, with 11 bases left in between. The length of the CDR3 is 15 residues. The CDR3 spells CASSEDGNSGNTIYF. Written as DNA, the CDR3 is TGTGCCAGCAGCGAGGACGGGAACTCTGGAAACACCATATATTTT.

Many counts were recorded for this clone. The DNA of the CDR3 is TGTGCCACCAGCAGGGTTGAGACTTTGGGAAATCTAGCGGGTTACGGTGAGCAGTTCTTC. It specifies CATSRVETLGNLAGYGEQFF. This chain joins TRBV15 and TRBJ2-1, with 8 bases matching TRBD2. Trimming at V came to 3 bases and at J to 9 bases, leaving 25 bases not matched to a gene. Germline lookup yields CDR1 LNHNV and CDR2 YYDKDF (reference sequence). The CDR3 has 20 amino acids.

The chain has TRBV20-1 and TRBJ2-7, with D uncertain. Germline V gives CDR1 DFQATT, CDR2 SNEGSKA (reference sequence). Trimming cost V 0 bases and J 0 bases, with 9 bases left between them. The CDR3 contains 14 residues. CDR3 amino acids: CSARDRTRSYEQYF. CDR3 sequence (DNA): TGCAGTGCTAGAGATCGAACTCGCTCCTACGAGCAGTACTTC.

The chain uses TRBV11-2 and TRBJ2-3; D not resolved. The CDR3 is 16 amino acids. Germline V CDR1 and CDR2: SGHAT, FQNNGV. V lost 5 bases, J lost 2 bases, and 17 bases lay in between. CDR3 amino acids: CASSPQGRRDTDTQYF. CDR3 bases: TGTGCCAGCAGCCCCCAAGGACGGAGAGACACAGATACGCAGTATTTT.

In its sample, this clone was seen many times. The J gene is TRBJ2-4, the V gene TRBV14; the match to TRBD1 covers 12 bases. Trimming took 4 bases from V and 2 from J; bases not matched to a gene: 6. This CDR3 comprises 17 residues. CDR1 and CDR2 (germline): SGHDN, FVKESK. DNA of the CDR3: TGTGCCAGCAGCCCAAGCCGGGACAGGGGGCCCAAAAACATTCAGTACTTC. Encoded protein: CASSPSRDRGPKNIQYF. Together with reference TRBV14 and TRBJ2-4, the CDR3 gives the full variable domain: EAGVTQFPSHSVIEKGQTVTLRCDPISGHDNLYWYRRVMGKEIKFLLHFVKESKQDESGMPNNRFLAERTGGTYSTLKVQPAELEDSGVYFCASSPSRDRGPKNIQYFGAGTRLSVL.

In its sample, this clone was seen many times. The genes are TRBV24-1 and TRBJ2-1; no reliable D call. The V end was cut by 6 bases, the J end by 0 bases, with 17 bases between. From germline, CDR1 is KGHDR and CDR2 SFDVKD. The CDR3 is 17 residues long. The CDR3 DNA reads TGTGCCACCAGTCCCAGGTCCCGACTCAACTCCTACAATGAGCAGTTCTTC. This gives the protein CATSPRSRLNSYNEQFF.

The sample holds a few counts of this clone. The chain couples TRBV6-4 to TRBJ2-1; D might be TRBD2 (6 bases). The CDR3 spans 14 residues. V was pared by 1 base and J by 4 bases, with 8 bases between. Germline V gene sequence: CDR1 MRHNA, CDR2 SNTAGT. Here the CDR3 DNA reads TGTGCCAGCAGTGACTGTAGCGGTTACAATGAGCAGTTCTTC. This sequence encodes CASSDCSGYNEQFF.

This clone was observed a handful of times. The chain combines TRBV5-1 with TRBJ1-3, with D perhaps TRBD1 (5 bases). CDR1 and CDR2 (germline): SGHRS, YFSETQ. The V and J ends lost 4 bases and 3 bases respectively, with 14 bases between them. This CDR3 contains 15 residues. The CDR3 nucleotides read TGCGCCAGCAGCAAGGGACCAACCGGTGGAAACACCATATATTTT. This translates into CASSKGPTGGNTIYF.

This clone was observed once. The chain joins TRBV5-1 to TRBJ2-1; no clear D. V was pared by 1 base and J by 6 bases, with 11 bases between. This CDR3 is 14 amino acids long. CDR1 is SGHRS, CDR2 YFSETQ, per germline. CDR3 region: CASSLSVAANEQFF. Here the CDR3 DNA reads TGCGCCAGCAGCTTGTCCGTGGCGGCCAATGAGCAGTTCTTC.

This clone has at least ten counts. J is TRBJ1-4 and V is TRBV2; the match to TRBD1 covers 7 bases. V shed 3 bases, J shed 7 bases, and the junction held 5 bases outside the gene matches. This CDR3 comprises 14 residues. The germline CDR1 and CDR2 sequences are SNHLY and FYNNEI. This CDR3 is CASSDHRGGEKLFF. The CDR3 nucleotides read TGTGCCAGCAGTGACCACAGGGGAGGTGAAAAACTGTTTTTT.

This clone was detected a few times. V and J are TRBV19 and TRBJ2-2; the D gene is possibly TRBD1 (6 bases). This CDR3 has 17 amino acids. Deletions cut 7 bases from V and 5 bases from J, with 23 bases between. The germline CDR1 and CDR2 sequences are LNHDA and SQIVND (reference sequence). The CDR3 DNA sequence: TGTGCCAGTAACTCCGTAGGGGGTATGGTAGCAACCGGGGAGCTGTTTTTT. The encoded protein is CASNSVGGMVATGELFF.

The V and J genes are TRBV5-1 and TRBJ2-6, with D possibly being TRBD1 (6 bases). The CDR3 runs to 18 residues. CDR1 and CDR2 (germline): SGHRS, YFSETQ. V shed 7 bases and J shed 0 bases, with 20 bases lying between them. The CDR3 loop is CASGIQGSPSSGANVLTF. CDR3 nucleotide sequence: TGCGCCAGCGGGATACAGGGCTCCCCCAGCTCTGGGGCCAACGTCCTGACTTTC.

There are many counts of this clone. The genes are TRBV18 and TRBJ2-3, with D hard to call. V lost 6 bases to trimming and J lost 0 bases, with 16 bases between them. In germline, CDR1 is KGHSH, CDR2 LQKENI. The CDR3 length is 16 residues. CDR3 sequence reads: CASSIPLTSSTDTQYF. The CDR3 nucleotides are TGTGCCAGCTCGATCCCTCTGACTTCTAGCACAGATACGCAGTATTTT.